This T cell receptor (beta chain) was obtained from a study of CD8 T cells in Susac syndrome. Random hexamers were used to reverse transcribe an amount of about 0.5 to 1 ug RNA. It was immunoSEQ multiplex PCR that amplified TCR beta CDR3 across 54 Vbeta and 13 Jbeta. Via MiXCR, TCRdb re-called the immunoSEQ multiplex PCR reads, giving one row per CDR3 protein. The table has some 400,000 distinct CDR3 sequences, 75% to 90% seen once; the top ten hold about 0.1%. V was shortened by 1 base and J by 5 bases, with 5 bases between the two germline ends. Germline V gene data show CDR1 as SGHAT and CDR2 as FQNNGV. CDR3 length: 13 residues.

The rearrangement uses TRBV11-2 and TRBJ1-4; D not resolved. This TCR derives from a human donor with multiple sclerosis. Sequenced sample: CD8+ T cells from PBMCs. This chain's CDR3 is CASSLGRNEKLFF. The CDR3 DNA follows: TGTGCCAGCAGCTTAGGACGGAATGAAAAACTGTTTTTT.